This is a list of T cell receptor beta chains from one sample in a study of blood T cells in healthy people across ages. TCRdb reprocessed the 5' RACE reads via MiXCR and lists one record per CDR3 protein. The repertoire holds around 900,000 distinct CDR3 sequences, with just over 50% as singletons. Sequenced material: blood. The receptors were gathered from a woman aged 55-70 years in good health. CDR3s include the opening cysteine and the closing phenylalanine or tryptophan. The D gene is left open where the match is weak. Clone size is given for some rows only: seen once, a few or many times, or a class if the clone is expanded.

V	D	size	J	CDR3	DNA
TRBV4-3	TRBD1	NA	TRBJ1-2	CASSQGRGHYGYTF	TGCGCCAGCAGCCAAGGCAGGGGGCACTATGGCTACACCTTC
TRBV4-3	TRBD1	NA	TRBJ2-4	CASSPGGGTGNIQYF	TGCGCCAGCAGCCCGGGAGGCGGGACAGGGAACATTCAGTACTTC
TRBV12-3/TRBV12-4	NA	NA	TRBJ2-5	CASSFTPPGETQYF	TGTGCCAGCAGTTTCACACCGCCGGGGGAGACCCAGTACTTC
TRBV12-3/TRBV12-4	NA	NA	TRBJ2-5	CASRTFQETQYF	TGTGCCAGCAGAACTTTCCAAGAGACCCAGTACTTC
TRBV29-1	NA	few	TRBJ2-7	CSVGVGGYEQYF	TGCAGCGTTGGTGTCGGGGGTTACGAGCAGTACTTC
TRBV24-1	NA	many	TRBJ2-7	CATSDTRRSYEQYF	TGTGCCACCAGTGACACACGACGCTCCTACGAGCAGTACTTC
TRBV5-6	TRBD2	NA	TRBJ2-5	CASSRSGLAGGATQYF	TGTGCCAGCAGCAGATCGGGACTAGCGGGGGGAGCGACCCAGTACTTC
TRBV7-2	TRBD1	few	TRBJ2-7	CASSTRDRHYEQYF	TGTGCCAGCAGCACCCGGGACAGGCACTACGAGCAGTACTTC
TRBV12-3/TRBV12-4	TRBD2	NA	TRBJ2-7	CASSGGLAGTYEQYF	TGTGCCAGCAGTGGGGGACTAGCGGGAACCTACGAGCAGTACTTC
TRBV4-1	NA	many	TRBJ2-7	CASSQPGYEQYF	TGCGCCAGCAGCCAACCCGGCTACGAGCAGTACTTC
TRBV28	NA	few	TRBJ1-5	CASSGAGPQHF	TGTGCCAGCAGTGGGGCCGGGCCCCAGCATTTT
TRBV20-1	TRBD2	few	TRBJ2-5	CSAGRGGQETQYF	TGCAGTGCTGGGAGGGGCGGCCAAGAGACCCAGTACTTC
TRBV7-9	NA	NA	TRBJ2-7	CASSLVGALQSYEQYF	TGTGCCAGCAGCTTAGTAGGGGCCCTCCAATCCTACGAGCAGTACTTC